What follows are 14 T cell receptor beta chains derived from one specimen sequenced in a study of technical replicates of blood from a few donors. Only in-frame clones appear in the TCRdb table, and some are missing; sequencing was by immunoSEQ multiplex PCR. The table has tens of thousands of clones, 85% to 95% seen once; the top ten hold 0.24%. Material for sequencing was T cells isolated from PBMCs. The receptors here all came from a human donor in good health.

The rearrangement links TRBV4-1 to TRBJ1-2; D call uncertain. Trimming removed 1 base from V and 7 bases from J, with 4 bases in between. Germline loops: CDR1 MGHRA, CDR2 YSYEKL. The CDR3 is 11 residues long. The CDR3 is CASSQVGGYTF. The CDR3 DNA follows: TGCGCCAGCAGCCAAGTCGGTGGCTACACCTTC.

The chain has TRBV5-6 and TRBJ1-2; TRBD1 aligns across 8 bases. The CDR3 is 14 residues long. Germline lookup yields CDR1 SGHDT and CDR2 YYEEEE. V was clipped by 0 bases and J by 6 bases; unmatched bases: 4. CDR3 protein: CASSLAGQVHGYTF. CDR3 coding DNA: TGTGCCAGCAGCTTGGCGGGACAGGTCCATGGCTACACCTTC.

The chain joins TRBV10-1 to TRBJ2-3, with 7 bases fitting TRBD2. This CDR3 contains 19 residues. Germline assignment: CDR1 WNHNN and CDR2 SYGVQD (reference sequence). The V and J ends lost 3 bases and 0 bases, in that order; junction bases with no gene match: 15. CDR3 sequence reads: CASSDSRDKRGDSTDTQYF. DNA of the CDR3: TGCGCCAGCAGTGATTCGCGGGATAAACGGGGGGATAGCACAGATACGCAGTATTTT.

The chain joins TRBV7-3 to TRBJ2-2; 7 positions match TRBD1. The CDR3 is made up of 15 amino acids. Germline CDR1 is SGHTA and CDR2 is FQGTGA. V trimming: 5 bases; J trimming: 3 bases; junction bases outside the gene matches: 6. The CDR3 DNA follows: TGTGCCAGCAGCATCACCGGGACAGACACCGGGGAGCTGTTTTTT. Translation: CASSITGTDTGELFF.

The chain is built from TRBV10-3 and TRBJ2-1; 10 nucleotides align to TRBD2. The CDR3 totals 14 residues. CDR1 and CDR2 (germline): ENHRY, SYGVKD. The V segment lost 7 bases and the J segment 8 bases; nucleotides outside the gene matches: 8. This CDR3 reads CAIKQIAGGYEQFF. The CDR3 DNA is TGTGCCATCAAACAAATAGCGGGGGGATATGAGCAGTTCTTC.

The CDR3 sequence: CASSRGDNRGGNTIYF. As DNA, the CDR3 is TGCGCCAGCAGCCGAGGGGACAACCGAGGTGGAAACACCATATATTTT. The V call is TRBV5-1, the J call TRBJ1-3; D is possibly TRBD1 (6 bases). CDR1 is SGHRS, CDR2 YFSETQ, per germline. CDR3 length: 16 residues. V was clipped by 4 bases and J by 3 bases, with 17 bases between them.

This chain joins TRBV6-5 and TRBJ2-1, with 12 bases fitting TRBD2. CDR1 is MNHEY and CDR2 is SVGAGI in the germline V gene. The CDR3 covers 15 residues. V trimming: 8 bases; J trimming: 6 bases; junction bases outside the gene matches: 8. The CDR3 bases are TGTGCCAGCGCCCTAGCGGGACTAGCGGGCAATGAGCAGTTCTTC. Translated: CASALAGLAGNEQFF.

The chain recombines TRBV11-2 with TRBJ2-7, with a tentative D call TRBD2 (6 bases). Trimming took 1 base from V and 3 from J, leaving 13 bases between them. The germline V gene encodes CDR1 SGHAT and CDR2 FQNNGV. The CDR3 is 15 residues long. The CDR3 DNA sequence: TGTGCCAGCAGCTTAGGTGCCACGGGGGTCTACGAGCAGTACTTC. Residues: CASSLGATGVYEQYF.

CDR3 sequence reads: CASSIWTSGVHLATSYNEQFF. Written as DNA, the CDR3 is TGTGCCAGCAGCATCTGGACTAGCGGAGTCCATCTCGCTACCTCCTACAATGAGCAGTTCTTC. This chain joins TRBV7-8 and TRBJ2-1; 10 bases map to TRBD2. The CDR3 runs 21 residues. The J segment lost 0 bases and the V segment lost 5 bases, leaving 19 bases of the junction unmatched. Per germline, CDR1 SGHVS and CDR2 FQNEAQ.

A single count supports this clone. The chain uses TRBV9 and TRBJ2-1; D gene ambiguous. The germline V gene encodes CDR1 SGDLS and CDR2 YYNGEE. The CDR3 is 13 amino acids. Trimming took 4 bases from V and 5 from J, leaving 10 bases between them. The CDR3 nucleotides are TGTGCCAGCAGCTCATTGGGCCACAATGAGCAGTTCTTC. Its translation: CASSSLGHNEQFF.

CDR3 amino acids: CASSIGTSAYEQYF. CDR3 coding DNA: TGTGCCAGTAGTATAGGGACATCGGCCTACGAGCAGTACTTC. V is TRBV19 and J is TRBJ2-7, with D maybe TRBD1 (5 bases). CDR1 and CDR2 from the germline V gene are LNHDA and SQIVND (reference sequence). This CDR3 region has 14 residues. The germline V and J ends were trimmed by 1 base and 2 bases, with 9 bases remaining between them. The full variable domain, its missing parts supplied by reference TRBV19 and TRBJ2-7, is DGGITQSPKYLFRKEGQNVTLSCEQNLNHDAMYWYRQDPGQGLRLIYYSQIVNDFQKGDIAEGYSVSREKKESFPLTVTSAQKNPTAFYLCASSIGTSAYEQYFGPGTRLTVT.

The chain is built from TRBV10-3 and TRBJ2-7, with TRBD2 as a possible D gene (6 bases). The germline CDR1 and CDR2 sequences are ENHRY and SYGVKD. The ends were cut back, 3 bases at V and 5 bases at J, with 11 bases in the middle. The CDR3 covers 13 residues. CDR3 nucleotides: TGTGCCATCAGTGAAACTAGCCAACACGAGCAGTACTTC. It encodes CAISETSQHEQYF.

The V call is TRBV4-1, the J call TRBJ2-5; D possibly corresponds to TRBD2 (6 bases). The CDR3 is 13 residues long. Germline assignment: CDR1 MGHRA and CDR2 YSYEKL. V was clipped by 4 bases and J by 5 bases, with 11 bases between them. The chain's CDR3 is CASSRLGGETQYF. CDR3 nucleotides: TGCGCCAGCAGCCGCCTGGGGGGTGAGACCCAGTACTTC.

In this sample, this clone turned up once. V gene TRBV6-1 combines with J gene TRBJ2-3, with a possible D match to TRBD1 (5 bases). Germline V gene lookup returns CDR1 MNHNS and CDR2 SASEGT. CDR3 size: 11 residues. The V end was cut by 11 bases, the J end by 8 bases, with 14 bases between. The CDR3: CAGWGKGTQYF. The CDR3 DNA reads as TGTGCCGGGTGGGGCAAGGGTACGCAGTATTTT.